These 5 T cell receptor beta chains share one sample of origin, sequenced in a study of blood T cell repertoires in COVID-19. The data were produced by immunoSEQ multiplex PCR, yet TCRdb's version contains in-frame clones alone and is incomplete. The sample contains approximately 13,000 clones, around 70% of which appear only once. The sequencing input was peripheral blood. These receptors all come from a boy younger than 10 with active or convalescent COVID-19.

The chain links TRBV7-9 to TRBJ1-4; D uncertain. V dropped 4 bases and J dropped 5 bases, with 11 bases sitting between them. Germline V gene data show CDR1 as SEHNR and CDR2 as FQNEAQ (reference sequence). The CDR3 consists of 14 residues. As DNA, the CDR3 is TGTGCCAGCAGCTCAGGATTTTCGAATGAAAAACTGTTTTTT. The encoded protein is CASSSGFSNEKLFF.

V gene TRBV28 combines with J gene TRBJ1-5; TRBD1 might be the D (5 bases). This CDR3 spans 15 amino acids. Trimming took off 5 bases at V and 7 bases at J, with 18 bases between the two ends. CDR1 and CDR2 from the germline V gene are MDHEN and SYDVKM. The CDR3 DNA reads as TGTGCCAGCAGTCCGGGAGGGCAGGGTTTCCAGCCCCAGCATTTT. Its protein product is CASSPGGQGFQPQHF.

This chain joins TRBV2 and TRBJ2-1, with 14 bases lining up with TRBD2. The germline CDR1 and CDR2 sequences are SNHLY and FYNNEI. V gave up 6 bases and J gave up 8 bases; unmatched junction bases: 6. The CDR3 consists of 15 residues. DNA for the CDR3: TGTGCCAGCAGGGTCGGGACTAGCGGGAGCTATGAGCAGTTCTTC. It is translated as CASRVGTSGSYEQFF.

This clone was detected once. V usage is TRBV7-9 and J usage is TRBJ1-2, with TRBD1 as a possible D gene (5 bases). Trimming took off 0 bases at V and 8 bases at J, with 10 bases between the two ends. The CDR3 loop spans 13 amino acids. The germline V gene has CDR1 SEHNR and CDR2 FQNEAQ (reference sequence). The CDR3 DNA follows: TGTGCCAGCAGCTTAGCGGCGACAGAAGGCTACACCTTC. It is translated as CASSLAATEGYTF. Complete variable domain (other parts from reference TRBV7-9 and TRBJ1-2): DTGVSQNPRHKITKRGQNVTFRCDPISEHNRLYWYRQTLGQGPEFLTYFQNEAQLEKSRLLSDRFSAERPKGSFSTLEIQRTEQGDSAMYLCASSLAATEGYTFGSGTRLTVV.

This chain links TRBV5-1 with TRBJ1-2, with 7 bases lining up with TRBD1. J gave up 6 bases and V 0 bases, and 2 bases lay outside the gene matches. The V gene's germline CDR1 is SGHRS and CDR2 YFSETQ. This CDR3 is 13 amino acids long. The chain's CDR3 is CASSLGGGDGYTF. The CDR3 DNA reads as TGCGCCAGCAGCTTGGGAGGGGGCGATGGCTACACCTTC.